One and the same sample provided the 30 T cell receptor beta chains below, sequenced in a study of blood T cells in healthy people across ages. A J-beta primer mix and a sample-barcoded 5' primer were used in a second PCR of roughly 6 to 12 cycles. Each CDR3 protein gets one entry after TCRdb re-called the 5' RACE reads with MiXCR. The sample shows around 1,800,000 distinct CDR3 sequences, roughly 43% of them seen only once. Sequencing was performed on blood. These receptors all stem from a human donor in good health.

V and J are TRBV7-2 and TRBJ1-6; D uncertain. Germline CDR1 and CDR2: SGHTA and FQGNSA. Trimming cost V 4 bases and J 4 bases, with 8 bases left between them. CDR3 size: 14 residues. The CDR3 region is CASSSTAYNSPLHF. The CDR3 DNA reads TGTGCCAGCAGCTCCACAGCATATAATTCACCCCTCCACTTT. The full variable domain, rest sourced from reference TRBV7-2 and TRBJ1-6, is GAGVSQSPSNKVTEKGKDVELRCDPISGHTALYWYRQSLGQGLEFLIYFQGNSAPDKSGLPSDRFSAERTGGSVSTLTIQRTQQEDSAVYLCASSSTAYNSPLHFGNGTRLTVT.

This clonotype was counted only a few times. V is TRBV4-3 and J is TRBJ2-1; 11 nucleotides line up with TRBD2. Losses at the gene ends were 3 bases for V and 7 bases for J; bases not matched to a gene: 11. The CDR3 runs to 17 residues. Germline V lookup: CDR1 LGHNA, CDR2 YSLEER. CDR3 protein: CASSQGFTSGGRNEQFF. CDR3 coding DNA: TGCGCCAGCAGCCAGGGATTCACTAGCGGGGGAAGGAATGAGCAGTTCTTC.

The DNA for the CDR3 is TGCGCCAGCAGCCAAGAGACGGGACATGGCTACAATGAGCAGTTCTTC. This sequence encodes CASSQETGHGYNEQFF. This chain links TRBV4-3 with TRBJ2-1; D may be TRBD1 (6 bases). Germline V CDR1 and CDR2: LGHNA, YSLEER. Between the trimmed V and J ends, which lost 0 bases and 3 bases, there was a span of 12 bases. CDR3 length equals 16 residues.

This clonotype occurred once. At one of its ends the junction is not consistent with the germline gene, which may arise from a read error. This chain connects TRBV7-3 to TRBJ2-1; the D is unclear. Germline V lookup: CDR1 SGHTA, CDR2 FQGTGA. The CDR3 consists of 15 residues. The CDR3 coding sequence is TGTGCCAACAGCTTACGGGCACAGCCCTACAATGAGCAGTTCTTC. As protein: CANSLRAQPYNEQFF.

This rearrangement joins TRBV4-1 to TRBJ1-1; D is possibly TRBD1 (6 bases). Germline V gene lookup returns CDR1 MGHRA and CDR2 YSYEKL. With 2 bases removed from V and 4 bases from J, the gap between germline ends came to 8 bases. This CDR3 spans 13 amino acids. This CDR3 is CASSQRGTTEAFF. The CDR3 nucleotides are TGCGCCAGCAGCCAAAGGGGGACCACTGAAGCTTTCTTT.

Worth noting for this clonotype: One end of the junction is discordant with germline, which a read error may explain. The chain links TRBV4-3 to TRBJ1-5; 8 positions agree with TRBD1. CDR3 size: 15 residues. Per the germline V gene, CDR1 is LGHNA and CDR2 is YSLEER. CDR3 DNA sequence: TGCGCCAACAGCCAAGACGGACAGGGCGCTCGGCCCCAGCATTTT. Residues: CANSQDGQGARPQHF.

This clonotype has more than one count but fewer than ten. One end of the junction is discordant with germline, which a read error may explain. The CDR3 spells CASSVDAPGDTRYF. The CDR3, as DNA: TGTGCCAGCAGCGTAGATGCTCCCGGAGATACGCGGTATTTT. The rearrangement links TRBV9 to TRBJ2-3; D is uncertain. Germline V CDR1 and CDR2: SGDLS, YYNGEE. CDR3 length equals 14 residues. Supplemented by reference TRBV9 and TRBJ2-3, the full variable domain reads DSGVTQTPKHLITATGQRVTLRCSPRSGDLSVYWYQQSLDQGLQFLIQYYNGEERAKGNILERFSAQQFPDLHSELNLSSLELGDSALYFCASSVDAPGDTRYFGPGTRLTVL.

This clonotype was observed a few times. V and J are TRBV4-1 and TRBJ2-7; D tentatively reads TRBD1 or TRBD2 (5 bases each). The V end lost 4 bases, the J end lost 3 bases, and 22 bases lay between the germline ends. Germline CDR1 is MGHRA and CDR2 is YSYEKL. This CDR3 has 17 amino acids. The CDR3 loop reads CASSLSSFPGRNYEQYF. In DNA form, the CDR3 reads TGCGCCAGCAGCCTAAGTTCCTTCCCGGGACGGAACTACGAGCAGTACTTC.

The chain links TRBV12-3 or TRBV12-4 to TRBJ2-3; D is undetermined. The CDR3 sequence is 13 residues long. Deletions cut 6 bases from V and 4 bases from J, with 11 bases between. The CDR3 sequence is CASSGPASDTQYF. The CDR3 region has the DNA TGTGCCAGCAGCGGACCGGCTTCAGATACGCAGTATTTT.

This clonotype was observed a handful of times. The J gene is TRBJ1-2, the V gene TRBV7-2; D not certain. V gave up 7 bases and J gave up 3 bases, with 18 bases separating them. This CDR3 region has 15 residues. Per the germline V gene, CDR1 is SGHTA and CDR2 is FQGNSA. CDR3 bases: TGTGCCAGCACCTATCGTGGTGGTGGGTACTATGGCTACACCTTC. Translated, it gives CASTYRGGGYYGYTF.

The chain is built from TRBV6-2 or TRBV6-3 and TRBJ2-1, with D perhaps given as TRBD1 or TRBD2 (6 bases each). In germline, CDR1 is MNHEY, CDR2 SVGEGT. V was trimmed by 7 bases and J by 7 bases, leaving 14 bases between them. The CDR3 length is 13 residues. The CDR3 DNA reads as TGTGCCAGCACGAACAGGAGGGGGAATGAGCAGTTCTTC. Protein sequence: CASTNRRGNEQFF.

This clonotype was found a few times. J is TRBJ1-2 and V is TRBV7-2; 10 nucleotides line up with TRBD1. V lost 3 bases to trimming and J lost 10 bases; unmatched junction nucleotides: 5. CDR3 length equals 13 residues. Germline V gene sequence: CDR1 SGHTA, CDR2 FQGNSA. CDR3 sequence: CASSFGTGDDYTF. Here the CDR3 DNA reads TGTGCCAGCAGCTTCGGGACAGGGGATGACTACACCTTC.

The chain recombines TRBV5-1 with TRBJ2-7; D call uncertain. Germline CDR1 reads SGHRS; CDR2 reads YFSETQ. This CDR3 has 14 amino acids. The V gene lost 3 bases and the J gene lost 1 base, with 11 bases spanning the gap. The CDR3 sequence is CASSSGPRSYEQYF. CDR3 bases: TGCGCCAGCAGCTCCGGACCCCGGTCCTACGAGCAGTACTTC. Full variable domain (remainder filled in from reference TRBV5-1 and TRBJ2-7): KAGVTQTPRYLIKTRGQQVTLSCSPISGHRSVSWYQQTPGQGLQFLFEYFSETQRNKGNFPGRFSGRQFSNSRSEMNVSTLELGDSALYLCASSSGPRSYEQYFGPGTRLTVT.

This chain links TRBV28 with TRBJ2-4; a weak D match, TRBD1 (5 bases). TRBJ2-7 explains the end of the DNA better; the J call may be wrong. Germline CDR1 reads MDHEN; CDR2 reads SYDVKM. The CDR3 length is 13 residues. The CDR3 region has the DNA TGTGCCAGCAGGCGACAGACATCCTACGAGCAGTACTTC. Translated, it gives CASRRQTSYEQYF.

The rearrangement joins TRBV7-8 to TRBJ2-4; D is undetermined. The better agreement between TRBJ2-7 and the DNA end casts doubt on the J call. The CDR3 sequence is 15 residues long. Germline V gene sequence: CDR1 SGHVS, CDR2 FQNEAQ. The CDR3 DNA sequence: TGTGCCAGCAGCTTACAGTATTCAGTAGGCTACGAGCAGTACTTC. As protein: CASSLQYSVGYEQYF.

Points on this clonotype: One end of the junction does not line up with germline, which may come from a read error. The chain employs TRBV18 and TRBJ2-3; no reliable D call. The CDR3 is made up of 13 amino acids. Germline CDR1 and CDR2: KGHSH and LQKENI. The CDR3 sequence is CTSSPPSTDTQYF. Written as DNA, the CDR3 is TGTACCAGCTCCCCACCGAGCACAGATACGCAGTATTTT. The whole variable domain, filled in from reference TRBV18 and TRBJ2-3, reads NAGVMQNPRHLVRRRGQEARLRCSPMKGHSHVYWYRQLPEEGLKFMVYLQKENIIDESGMPKERFSAEFPKEGPSILRIQQVVRGDSAAYFCTSSPPSTDTQYFGPGTRLTVL.

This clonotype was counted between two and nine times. CDR3 sequence (DNA): TGCAGCCCCGGGGGGGGACATCCCTACGAGCAGTACTTC. As protein: CSPGGGHPYEQYF. The chain has TRBV29-1 and TRBJ2-7, with 8 positions matching TRBD2. The CDR3 extends over 13 amino acids. V gave up 8 bases and J gave up 2 bases; unmatched junction bases: 8. Germline V gene data show CDR1 as SQVTM and CDR2 as ANQGSEA.

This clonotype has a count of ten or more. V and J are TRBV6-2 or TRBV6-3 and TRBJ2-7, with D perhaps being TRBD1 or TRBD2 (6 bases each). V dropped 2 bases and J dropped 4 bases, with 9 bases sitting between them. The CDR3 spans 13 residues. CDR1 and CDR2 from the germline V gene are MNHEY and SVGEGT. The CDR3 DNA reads TGTGCCAGCAGTTACGGGGGGCTGTACGAGCAGTACTTC. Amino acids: CASSYGGLYEQYF.

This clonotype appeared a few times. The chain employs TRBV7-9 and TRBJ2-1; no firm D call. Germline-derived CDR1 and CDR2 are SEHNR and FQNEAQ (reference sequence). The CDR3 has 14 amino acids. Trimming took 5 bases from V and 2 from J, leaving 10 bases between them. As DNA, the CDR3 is TGTGCCAGCAGCGGAGCCACGACCTACAATGAGCAGTTCTTC. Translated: CASSGATTYNEQFF. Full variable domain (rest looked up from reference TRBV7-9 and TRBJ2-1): DTGVSQNPRHKITKRGQNVTFRCDPISEHNRLYWYRQTLGQGPEFLTYFQNEAQLEKSRLLSDRFSAERPKGSFSTLEIQRTEQGDSAMYLCASSGATTYNEQFFGPGTRLTVL.

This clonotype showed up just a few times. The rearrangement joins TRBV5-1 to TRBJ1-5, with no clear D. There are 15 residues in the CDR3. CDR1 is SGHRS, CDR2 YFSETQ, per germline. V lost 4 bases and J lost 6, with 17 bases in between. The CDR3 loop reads CASSPEGVKSQPQHF. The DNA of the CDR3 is TGCGCCAGCAGCCCGGAGGGAGTGAAGAGTCAGCCCCAGCATTTT.

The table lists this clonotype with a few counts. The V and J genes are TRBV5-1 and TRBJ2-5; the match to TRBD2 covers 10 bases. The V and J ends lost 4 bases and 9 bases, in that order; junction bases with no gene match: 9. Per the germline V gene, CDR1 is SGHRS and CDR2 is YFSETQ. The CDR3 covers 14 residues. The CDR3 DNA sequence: TGCGCCAGCAGCCTAGCGGGGGACCTAAGGGCCCAGTACTTC. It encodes CASSLAGDLRAQYF.

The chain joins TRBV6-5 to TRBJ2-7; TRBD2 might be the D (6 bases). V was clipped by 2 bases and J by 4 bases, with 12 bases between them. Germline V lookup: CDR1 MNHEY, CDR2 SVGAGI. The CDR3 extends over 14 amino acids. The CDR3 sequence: CASSYLGGLYEQYF. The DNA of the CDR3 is TGTGCCAGCAGTTACCTGGGAGGATTGTACGAGCAGTACTTC.

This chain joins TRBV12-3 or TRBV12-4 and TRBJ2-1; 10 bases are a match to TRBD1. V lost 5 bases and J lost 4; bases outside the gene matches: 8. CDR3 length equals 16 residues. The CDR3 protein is CASSQETGGPYNEQFF. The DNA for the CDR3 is TGTGCCAGCAGTCAAGAGACAGGGGGCCCTTACAATGAGCAGTTCTTC.

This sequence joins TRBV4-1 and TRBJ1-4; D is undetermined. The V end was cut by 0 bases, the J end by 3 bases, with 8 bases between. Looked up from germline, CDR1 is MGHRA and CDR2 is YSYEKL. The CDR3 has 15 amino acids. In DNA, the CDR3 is TGCGCCAGCAGCCAAGAGATGAGCTCTAATGAAAAACTGTTTTTT. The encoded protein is CASSQEMSSNEKLFF.

Here the CDR3 reads CASSLNPVGDTQYF. Written as DNA, the CDR3 is TGCGCCAGCAGCTTGAATCCGGTAGGAGATACGCAGTATTTT. The chain couples TRBV5-1 to TRBJ2-3; no definite D call. Germline loops: CDR1 SGHRS, CDR2 YFSETQ. V lost 1 base to trimming and J lost 5 bases, with 11 bases between them. The CDR3 sequence is 14 residues long.

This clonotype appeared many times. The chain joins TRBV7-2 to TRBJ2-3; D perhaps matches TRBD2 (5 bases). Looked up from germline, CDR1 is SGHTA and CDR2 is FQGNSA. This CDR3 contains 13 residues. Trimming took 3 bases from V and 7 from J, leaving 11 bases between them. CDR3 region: CASSLDSRYTQYF. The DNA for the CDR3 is TGTGCCAGCAGCTTGGACTCCAGGTATACGCAGTATTTT.

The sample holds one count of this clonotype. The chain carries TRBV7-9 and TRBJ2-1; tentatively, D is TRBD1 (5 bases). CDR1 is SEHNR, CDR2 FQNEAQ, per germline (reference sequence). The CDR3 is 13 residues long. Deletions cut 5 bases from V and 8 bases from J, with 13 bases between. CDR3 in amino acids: CASSLPQGHEQFF. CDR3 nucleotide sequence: TGTGCCAGCAGCCTGCCCCAGGGTCATGAGCAGTTCTTC.

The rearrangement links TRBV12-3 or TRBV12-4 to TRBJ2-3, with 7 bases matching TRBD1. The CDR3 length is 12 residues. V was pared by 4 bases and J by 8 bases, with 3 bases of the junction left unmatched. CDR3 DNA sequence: TGTGCCAGCAGTTCCAACAGGGGTACGCAGTATTTT. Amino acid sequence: CASSSNRGTQYF.

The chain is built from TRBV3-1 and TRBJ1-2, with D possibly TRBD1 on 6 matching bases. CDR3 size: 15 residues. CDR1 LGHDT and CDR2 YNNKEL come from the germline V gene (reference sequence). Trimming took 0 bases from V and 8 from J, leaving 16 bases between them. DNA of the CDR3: TGTGCCAGCAGCCAAGATGAAGATAGCGGGGGCGGCTACACCTTC. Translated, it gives CASSQDEDSGGGYTF.

The CDR3 here is CASSQDGRGNADTQYF. CDR3 DNA: TGTGCCAGCAGCCAAGATGGACGAGGTAACGCAGATACGCAGTATTTT. This chain joins TRBV4-2 and TRBJ2-3, with unresolved D. CDR3 length: 16 amino acids. V gave up 0 bases and J gave up 4 bases, with 14 bases separating them. Germline lookup yields CDR1 LGHNA and CDR2 YNFKEQ.